What follows is one T cell receptor (beta chain) and its context. As handled by the study authors: Nucleated cell number was recorded as an estimate derived from reference gene primer amplification. Profiling relied on immunoSEQ multiplex PCR, and the TCRdb table lists in-frame clones only, not all of them. The D gene and trimming were derived from the DNA, and the V and J assignments and clone size from that table. The sample lists 55,000 to 70,000 clones; roughly 82% were seen once. This entry comes from a study of blood T cell repertoires in COVID-19. For the study at large: COVID-19 samples from acute and convalescent phases originated in the United States, Italy and Spain. The cDNA or gDNA used as material had been derived from T cells, B-cell-depleted T cells, or PBMCs.

The V gene end was trimmed by 2 bases and the J gene end by 4 bases; junction bases not matched to a gene: 5. Germline values: CDR1 LNHNV, CDR2 YYDKDF (reference sequence). This CDR3 spans 14 amino acids. The TCR originated in a woman in her fifties or sixties with acute or convalescent COVID-19. Sample: peripheral blood. This chain joins TRBV15 and TRBJ2-7, with TRBD1 identical over 7 bases. CDR3 coding DNA: TGTGCCACCAGCAGAAAAGGGGGCGCGTACGAGCAGTACTTC. It encodes CATSRKGGAYEQYF. Based on the CDR3 plus reference TRBV15 and TRBJ2-7, the full variable domain is DAMVIQNPRYQVTQFGKPVTLSCSQTLNHNVMYWYQQKSSQAPKLLFHYYDKDFNNEADTPDNFQSRRPNTSFCFLDIRSPGLGDTAMYLCATSRKGGAYEQYFGPGTRLTVT.